This T cell receptor beta chain comes out of a study of cytotoxic CD8 clonotypes in ibrutinib-treated CLL. CDR1 and CDR2 from the germline V gene are MNHEY and SMNVEV (reference sequence). V was shortened by 6 bases and J by 0 bases, with 18 bases between the two germline ends. This CDR3 has 17 amino acids. Assay used: immunoSEQ multiplex PCR; TCRdb lists only in-frame clones, some missing. In the table there are about 300,000 clones, 60% to 80% of which are singletons. The sequencing used PBMCs, collected at disease progression, from a patient treated with ibrutinib. This TCR derives from a human donor with chronic lymphocytic leukemia. V gene TRBV27 combines with J gene TRBJ2-4; D is tentatively TRBD1 or TRBD2 (5 bases each). The chain's CDR3 is CASRAKGTPLAKNIQYF. The DNA for the CDR3 is TGTGCCAGCAGGGCCAAGGGGACCCCCTTAGCCAAAAACATTCAGTACTTC.